The clone carrying this T cell receptor beta chain has just a few counts. The antigen is unknown. These data are taken from a study of blood T cells in healthy people across ages. Regarding the study as a whole: Bulk PBMC profiling left naive and antigen-experienced comparisons inconclusive.

It was with a sample-barcoded 5' primer and a J-beta primer mix that a second PCR of about 7 to 12 cycles was run. Sequencing yielded, for each sample, at least 3 million paired-end reads carrying CDR3. Using its own MiXCR run on the 5' RACE reads, TCRdb lists one record per CDR3 protein. The sample includes 1.5 million to 2 million distinct CDR3 sequences, about 39% of them seen just once. Trimming stripped 3 bases from V and 5 bases from J, with 17 bases between. The CDR3 is 15 amino acids. This TCR came from a human donor in good health. The chain couples TRBV12-3 or TRBV12-4 to TRBJ2-7, with D possibly matching TRBD2 (6 bases). Specimen: blood. CDR3 bases: TGTGCCAGCAGTTTTAGTATGGGCGGGGTTAACGAGCAGTACTTC. This translates into CASSFSMGGVNEQYF.